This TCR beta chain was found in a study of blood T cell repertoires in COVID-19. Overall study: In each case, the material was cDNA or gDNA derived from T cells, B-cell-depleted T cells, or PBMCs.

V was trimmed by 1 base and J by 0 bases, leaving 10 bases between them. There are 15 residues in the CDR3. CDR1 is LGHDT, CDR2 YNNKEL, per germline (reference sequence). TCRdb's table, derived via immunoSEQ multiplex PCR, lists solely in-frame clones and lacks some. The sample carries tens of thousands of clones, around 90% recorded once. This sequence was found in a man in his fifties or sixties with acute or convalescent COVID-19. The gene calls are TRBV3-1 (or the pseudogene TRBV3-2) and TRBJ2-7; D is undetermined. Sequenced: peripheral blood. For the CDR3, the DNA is TGTGCCAGCAGCCAAGCTTTGCCTAGCTCCTACGAGCAGTACTTC. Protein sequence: CASSQALPSSYEQYF.